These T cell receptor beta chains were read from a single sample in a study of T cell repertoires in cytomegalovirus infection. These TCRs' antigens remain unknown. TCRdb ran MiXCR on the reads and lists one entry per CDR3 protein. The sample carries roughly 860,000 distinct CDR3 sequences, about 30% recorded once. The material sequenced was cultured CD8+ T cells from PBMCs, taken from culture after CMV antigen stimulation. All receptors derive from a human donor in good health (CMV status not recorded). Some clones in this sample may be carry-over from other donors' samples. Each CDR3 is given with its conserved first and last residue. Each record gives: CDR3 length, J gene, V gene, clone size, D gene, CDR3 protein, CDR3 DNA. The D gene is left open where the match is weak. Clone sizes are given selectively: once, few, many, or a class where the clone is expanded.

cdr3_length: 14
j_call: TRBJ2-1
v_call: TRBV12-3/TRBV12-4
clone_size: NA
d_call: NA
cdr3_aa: CASSSSSLYNEQFF
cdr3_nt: TGTGCCAGCAGTTCTTCCTCGTTATACAATGAGCAGTTCTTC

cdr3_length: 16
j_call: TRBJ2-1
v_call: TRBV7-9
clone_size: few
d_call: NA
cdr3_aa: CASSPEAGPLKNEQFF
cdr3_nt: TGTGCCAGCAGCCCCGAGGCAGGGCCCTTGAAAAATGAGCAGTTCTTC

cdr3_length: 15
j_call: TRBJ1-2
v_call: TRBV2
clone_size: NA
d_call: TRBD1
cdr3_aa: CASRGTGGAHYGYTF
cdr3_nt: TGTGCCAGCAGAGGGACAGGGGGCGCCCACTATGGCTACACCTTC

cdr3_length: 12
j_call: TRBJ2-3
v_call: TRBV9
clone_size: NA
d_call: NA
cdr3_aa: CASSGFLDTQYF
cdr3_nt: TGTGCCAGCAGCGGTTTCTTAGATACGCAGTATTTT

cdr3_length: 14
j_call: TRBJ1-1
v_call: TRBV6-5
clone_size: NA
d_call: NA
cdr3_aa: CASSWGERYTEAFF
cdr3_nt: TGTGCCAGCAGTTGGGGCGAGCGGTACACTGAAGCTTTCTTT

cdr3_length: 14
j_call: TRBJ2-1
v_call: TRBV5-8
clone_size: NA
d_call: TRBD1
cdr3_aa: CASSSWTGLNEQFF
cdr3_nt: TGTGCCAGCAGCTCCTGGACAGGGCTCAATGAGCAGTTCTTC

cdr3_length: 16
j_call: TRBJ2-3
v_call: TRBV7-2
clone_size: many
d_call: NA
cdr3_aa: CASSPLEGASTDTQYF
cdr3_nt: TGTGCCAGCAGCCCCCTGGAGGGGGCAAGCACAGATACGCAGTATTTT

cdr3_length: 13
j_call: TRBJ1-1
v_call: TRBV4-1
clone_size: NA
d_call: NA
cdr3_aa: CASSQAGTNEAFF
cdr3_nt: TGCGCCAGCAGCCAAGCTGGGACCAATGAAGCTTTCTTT

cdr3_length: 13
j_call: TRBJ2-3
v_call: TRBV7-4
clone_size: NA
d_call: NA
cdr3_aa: CASSFVFSDTQYF
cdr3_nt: TGTGCCAGCAGCTTCGTGTTCTCAGATACGCAGTATTTT

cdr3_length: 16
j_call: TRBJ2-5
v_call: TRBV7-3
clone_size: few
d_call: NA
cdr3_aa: CASSLREEDLEETQYF
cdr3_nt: TGTGCCAGCAGCTTAAGGGAGGAGGACTTAGAAGAGACCCAGTACTTC

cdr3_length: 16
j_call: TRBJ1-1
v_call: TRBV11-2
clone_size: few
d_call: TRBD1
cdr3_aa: CASSRSDRGLNTEAFF
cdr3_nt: TGTGCCAGCAGCCGATCCGACAGGGGGCTGAACACTGAAGCTTTCTTT

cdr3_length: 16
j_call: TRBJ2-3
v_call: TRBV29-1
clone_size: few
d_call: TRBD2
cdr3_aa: CSVEDWNSGGTDTQYF
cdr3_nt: TGCAGCGTTGAAGATTGGAATAGCGGGGGCACAGATACGCAGTATTTT

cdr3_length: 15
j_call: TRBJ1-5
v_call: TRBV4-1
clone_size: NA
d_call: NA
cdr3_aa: CASRQDGTDNQPQHF
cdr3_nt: TGCGCCAGCAGACAAGATGGGACTGACAATCAGCCCCAGCATTTT

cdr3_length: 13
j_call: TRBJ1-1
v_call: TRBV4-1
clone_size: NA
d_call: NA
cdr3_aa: CASSQVGSLEAFF
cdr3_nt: TGCGCCAGCAGCCAAGTGGGGAGCCTTGAAGCTTTCTTT

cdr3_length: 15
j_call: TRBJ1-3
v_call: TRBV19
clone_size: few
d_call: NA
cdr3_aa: CASSPYKGSGNTIYF
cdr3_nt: TGTGCCAGTAGTCCCTATAAGGGATCTGGAAACACCATATATTTT

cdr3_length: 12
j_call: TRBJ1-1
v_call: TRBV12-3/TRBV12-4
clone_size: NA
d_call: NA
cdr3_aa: CASKWFDTEAFF
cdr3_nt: TGTGCCAGCAAATGGTTTGACACTGAAGCTTTCTTT

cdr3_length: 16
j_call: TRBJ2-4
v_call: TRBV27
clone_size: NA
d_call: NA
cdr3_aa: CASSLTQGLTEDIQYF
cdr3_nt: TGTGCCAGCAGTTTAACACAAGGACTCACTGAGGACATTCAGTACTTC

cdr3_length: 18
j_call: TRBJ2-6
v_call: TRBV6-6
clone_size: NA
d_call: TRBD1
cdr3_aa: CASSRPGQGLSGANVLTF
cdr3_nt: TGTGCCAGCAGTCGGCCCGGACAGGGTCTCTCTGGGGCCAACGTCCTGACTTTC

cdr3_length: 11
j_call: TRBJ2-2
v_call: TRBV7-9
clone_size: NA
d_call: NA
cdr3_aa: CATDPPGELFF
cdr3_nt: TGTGCCACCGATCCCCCCGGGGAGCTGTTTTTT

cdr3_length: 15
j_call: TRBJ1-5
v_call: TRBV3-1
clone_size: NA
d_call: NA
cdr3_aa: CASGPRGSRNQPQHF
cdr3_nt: TGTGCCAGCGGCCCTCGGGGATCTCGGAATCAGCCCCAGCATTTT

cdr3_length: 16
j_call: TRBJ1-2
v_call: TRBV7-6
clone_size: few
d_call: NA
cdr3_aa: CASSLKGRSYNYGYTF
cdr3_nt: TGTGCCAGCAGCTTAAAGGGGCGGTCATATAACTATGGCTACACCTTC

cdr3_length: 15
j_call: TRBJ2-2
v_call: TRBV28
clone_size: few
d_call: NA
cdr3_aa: CASSLGVVWTGELFF
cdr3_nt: TGTGCCAGCAGTTTGGGAGTGGTCTGGACCGGGGAGCTGTTTTTT

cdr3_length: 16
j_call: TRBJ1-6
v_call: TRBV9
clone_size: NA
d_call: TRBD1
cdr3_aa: CASSVEGQRSNSPLHF
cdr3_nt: TGTGCCAGCAGCGTAGAGGGACAGAGGTCTAATTCACCCCTCCACTTT

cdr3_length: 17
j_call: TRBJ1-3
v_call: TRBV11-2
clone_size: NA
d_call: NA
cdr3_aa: CASSLVSPGYPGNTIYF
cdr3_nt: TGTGCCAGCAGCTTAGTTTCCCCGGGTTACCCTGGAAACACCATATATTTT

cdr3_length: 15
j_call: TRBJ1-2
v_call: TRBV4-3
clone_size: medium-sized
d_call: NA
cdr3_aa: CASSQDLAGVYGYTF
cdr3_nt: TGCGCCAGCAGCCAAGATCTGGCAGGGGTCTATGGCTACACCTTC

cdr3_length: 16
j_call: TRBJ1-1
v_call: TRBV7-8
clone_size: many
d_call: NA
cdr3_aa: CASSLRTASLTAEAFF
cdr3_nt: TGTGCCAGCAGCTTAAGGACAGCTTCTTTAACGGCTGAAGCTTTCTTT

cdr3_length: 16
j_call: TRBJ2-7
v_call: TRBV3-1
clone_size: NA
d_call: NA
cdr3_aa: CASSQRGPPISYEQYF
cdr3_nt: TGTGCCAGCAGCCAACGGGGACCCCCAATCTCCTACGAGCAGTACTTC

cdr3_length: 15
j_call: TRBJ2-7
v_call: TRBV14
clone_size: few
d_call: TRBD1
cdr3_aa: CASSHGTGAAYEQYF
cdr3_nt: TGTGCCAGCAGCCACGGGACAGGGGCGGCCTACGAGCAGTACTTC

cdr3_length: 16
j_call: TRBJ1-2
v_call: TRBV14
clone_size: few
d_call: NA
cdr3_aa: CASSQGRSGQPYGYTF
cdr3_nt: TGTGCCAGCAGCCAAGGACGTTCGGGTCAGCCCTATGGCTACACCTTC

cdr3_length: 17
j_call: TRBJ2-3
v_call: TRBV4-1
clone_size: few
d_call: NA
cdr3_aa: CASSQFGSHLDTDTQYF
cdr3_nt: TGCGCCAGCAGCCAATTCGGGTCCCACCTCGACACAGATACGCAGTATTTT

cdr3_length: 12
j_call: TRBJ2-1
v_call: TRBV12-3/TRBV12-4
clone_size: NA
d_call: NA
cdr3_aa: CASSLIGYEQFF
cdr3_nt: TGTGCCAGCAGTTTAATCGGTTATGAGCAGTTCTTC

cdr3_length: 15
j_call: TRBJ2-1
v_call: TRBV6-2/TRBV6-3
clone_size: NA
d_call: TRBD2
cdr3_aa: CASTLGTRESNEQFF
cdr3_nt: TGTGCCAGCACCCTCGGGACTAGAGAATCCAATGAGCAGTTCTTC

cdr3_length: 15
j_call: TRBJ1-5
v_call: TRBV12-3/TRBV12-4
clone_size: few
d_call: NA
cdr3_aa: CASSEAGEVDQPQHF
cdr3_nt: TGTGCCAGCAGTGAGGCGGGGGAGGTGGATCAGCCCCAGCATTTT

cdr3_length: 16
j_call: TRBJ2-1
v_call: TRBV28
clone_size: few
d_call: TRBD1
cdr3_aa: CASSRDRGRLEVEQFF
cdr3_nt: TGTGCCAGCAGCCGGGACAGGGGGCGATTGGAGGTTGAGCAGTTCTTC

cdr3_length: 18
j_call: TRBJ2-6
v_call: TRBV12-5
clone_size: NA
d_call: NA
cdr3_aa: CASGFSVSDLTGANVLTF
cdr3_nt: TGTGCTAGTGGTTTCTCTGTCAGCGACCTAACTGGGGCCAACGTCCTGACTTTC

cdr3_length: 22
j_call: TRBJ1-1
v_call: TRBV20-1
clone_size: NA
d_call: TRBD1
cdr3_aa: CSARDLRRTGAPGLYLNTEAFF
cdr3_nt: TGCAGTGCTAGAGACTTGAGGAGGACAGGGGCGCCGGGCTTATATTTGAACACTGAAGCTTTCTTT

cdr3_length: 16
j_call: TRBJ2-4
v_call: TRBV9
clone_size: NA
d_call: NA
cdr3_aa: CASSVDRDLAKNIQYF
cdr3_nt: TGTGCCAGCAGCGTAGACAGGGACTTAGCCAAAAACATTCAGTACTTC

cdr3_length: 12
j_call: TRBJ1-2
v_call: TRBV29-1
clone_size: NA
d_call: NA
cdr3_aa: CSVTGSWGDYTF
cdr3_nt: TGCAGCGTTACAGGGTCGTGGGGGGACTACACCTTC

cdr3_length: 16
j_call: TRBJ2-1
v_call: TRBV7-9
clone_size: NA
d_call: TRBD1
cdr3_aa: CASRRQGSREGNEQFF
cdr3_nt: TGTGCCAGCCGGAGACAGGGAAGCAGGGAAGGGAATGAGCAGTTCTTC

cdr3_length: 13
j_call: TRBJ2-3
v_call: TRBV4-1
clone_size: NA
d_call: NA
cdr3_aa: CASSQDRGDTQYF
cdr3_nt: TGCGCCAGCAGCCAAGATCGGGGGGATACGCAGTATTTT

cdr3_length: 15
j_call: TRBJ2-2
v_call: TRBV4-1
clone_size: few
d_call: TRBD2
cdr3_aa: CASSQSDGGTGELFF
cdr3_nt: TGCGCCAGCAGCCAATCCGACGGGGGGACCGGGGAGCTGTTTTTT

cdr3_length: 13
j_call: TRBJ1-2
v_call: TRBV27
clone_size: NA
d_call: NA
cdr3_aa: CASSFSETYGYTF
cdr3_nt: TGTGCCAGCAGTTTTTCAGAGACCTATGGCTACACCTTC

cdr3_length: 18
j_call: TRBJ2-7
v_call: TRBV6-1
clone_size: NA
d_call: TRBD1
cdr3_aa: CASTKKNRGQGFSYEQYF
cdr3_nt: TGTGCCAGCACCAAAAAGAACCGGGGACAGGGCTTCTCCTACGAGCAGTACTTC

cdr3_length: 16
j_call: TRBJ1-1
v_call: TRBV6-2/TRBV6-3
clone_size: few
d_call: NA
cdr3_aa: CASRPTLDSLNTEAFF
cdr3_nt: TGTGCCAGCAGACCTACCCTGGACAGTCTGAACACTGAAGCTTTCTTT

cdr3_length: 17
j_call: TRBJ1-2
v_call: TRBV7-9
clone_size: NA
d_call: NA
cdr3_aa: CASSSGGQGVSNYGYTF
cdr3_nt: TGTGCCAGCAGCTCGGGGGGGCAGGGAGTCTCTAACTATGGCTACACCTTC

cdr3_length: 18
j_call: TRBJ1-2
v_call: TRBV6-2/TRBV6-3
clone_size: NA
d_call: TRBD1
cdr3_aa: CASSYSPGQGRLHYGYTF
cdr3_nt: TGTGCCAGCAGTTACTCTCCGGGACAGGGGCGACTTCACTATGGCTACACCTTC

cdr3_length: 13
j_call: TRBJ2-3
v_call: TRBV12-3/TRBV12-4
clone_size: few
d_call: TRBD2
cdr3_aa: CASSPTSRHTQYF
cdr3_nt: TGTGCCAGCAGTCCGACTAGCCGGCATACGCAGTATTTT

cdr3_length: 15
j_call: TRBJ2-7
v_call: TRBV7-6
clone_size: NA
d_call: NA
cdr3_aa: CASSFKQDGDYEQYF
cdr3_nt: TGTGCCAGCAGCTTCAAGCAGGACGGGGACTACGAGCAGTACTTC